This T cell receptor beta chain is drawn from a study of T-cell reconstitution after alpha-beta-depleted transplantation in children. During its preparation, the TCRbeta library received unique molecular identifiers. MiXCR, applied by TCRdb to the PCR reads, yields one record per CDR3 protein. The table lists around 500,000 distinct CDR3 sequences, about 12% of them singletons, with 4.5% to 6% in the top ten. The V and J ends lost 0 bases and 0 bases, in that order; junction bases with no gene match: 10. The CDR3 extends over 18 amino acids. The germline gives CDR1 SGHRS, CDR2 YFSETQ. Here the sequenced sample was PBMCs from the stem cell graft donor, taken from the stem cell graft. The chain couples TRBV5-1 to TRBJ2-7; 9 positions agree with TRBD2. The sequence was collected from a human donor who donated a stem cell graft to a child with combined immunodeficiency. CDR3 DNA sequence: TGCGCCAGCAGCTTGGCCGGGAGCGGGAGGTCGAGCTCCTACGAGCAGTACTTC. Translated, it gives CASSLAGSGRSSSYEQYF.